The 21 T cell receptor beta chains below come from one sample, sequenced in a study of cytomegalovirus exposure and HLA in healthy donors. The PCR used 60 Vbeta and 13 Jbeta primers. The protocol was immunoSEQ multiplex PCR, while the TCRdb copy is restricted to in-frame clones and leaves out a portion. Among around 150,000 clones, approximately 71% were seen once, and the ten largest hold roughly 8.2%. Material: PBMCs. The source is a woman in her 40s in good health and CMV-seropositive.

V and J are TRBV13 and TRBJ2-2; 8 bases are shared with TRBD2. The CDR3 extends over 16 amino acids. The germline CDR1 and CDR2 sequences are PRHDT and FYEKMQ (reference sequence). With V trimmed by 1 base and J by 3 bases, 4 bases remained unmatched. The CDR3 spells CASSLDLGRDTGELFF. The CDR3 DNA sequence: TGTGCCAGCAGCTTAGATCTCGGGAGGGACACCGGGGAGCTGTTTTTT.

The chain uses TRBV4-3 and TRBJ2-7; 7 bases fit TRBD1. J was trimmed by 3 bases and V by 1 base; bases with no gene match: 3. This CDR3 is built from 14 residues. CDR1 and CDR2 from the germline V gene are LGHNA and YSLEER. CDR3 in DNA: TGCGCCAGCAGCCAAGGGGCAGGGGGCTACGAGCAGTACTTC. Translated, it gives CASSQGAGGYEQYF.

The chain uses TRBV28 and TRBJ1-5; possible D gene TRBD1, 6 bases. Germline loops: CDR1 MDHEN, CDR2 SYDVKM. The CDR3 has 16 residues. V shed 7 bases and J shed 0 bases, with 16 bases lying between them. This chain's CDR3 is CASIAGTRNSNQPQHF. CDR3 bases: TGTGCCAGCATCGCCGGGACAAGAAATAGCAATCAGCCCCAGCATTTT.

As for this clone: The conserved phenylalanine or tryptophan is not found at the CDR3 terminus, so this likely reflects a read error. The CDR3: CASSAPTGVNTEAFL. In nucleotides, the CDR3 is TGTGCCAGCAGCGCCCCGACAGGGGTGAACACTGAAGCTTTCCTT. The rearrangement uses TRBV7-9 and TRBJ1-1; 8 nucleotides match TRBD1. The junction had 5 bases not matched to a gene; V was cut back by 5 bases and J by 0 bases. This CDR3 has 15 residues. Germline CDR1 reads SEHNR; CDR2 reads FQNEAQ (reference sequence).

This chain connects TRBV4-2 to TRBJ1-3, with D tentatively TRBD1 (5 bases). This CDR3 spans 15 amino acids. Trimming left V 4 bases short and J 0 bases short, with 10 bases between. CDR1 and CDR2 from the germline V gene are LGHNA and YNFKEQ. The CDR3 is CASSPGRGSGNTIYF. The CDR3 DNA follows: TGTGCCAGCAGCCCTGGGAGGGGCTCTGGAAACACCATATATTTT.

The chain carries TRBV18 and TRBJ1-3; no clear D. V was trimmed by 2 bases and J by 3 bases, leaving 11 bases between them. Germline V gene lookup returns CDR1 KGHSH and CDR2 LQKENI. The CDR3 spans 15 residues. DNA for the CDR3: TGTGCCAGCTCACCAGATAGGAGTCATGGAAACACCATATATTTT. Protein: CASSPDRSHGNTIYF.

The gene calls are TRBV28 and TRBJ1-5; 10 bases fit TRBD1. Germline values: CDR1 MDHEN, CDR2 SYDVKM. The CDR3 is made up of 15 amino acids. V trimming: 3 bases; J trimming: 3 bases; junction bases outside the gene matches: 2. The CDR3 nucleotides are TGTGCCAGCAGTTTGACAGGGGGCCCCAATCAGCCCCAGCATTTT. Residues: CASSLTGGPNQPQHF.

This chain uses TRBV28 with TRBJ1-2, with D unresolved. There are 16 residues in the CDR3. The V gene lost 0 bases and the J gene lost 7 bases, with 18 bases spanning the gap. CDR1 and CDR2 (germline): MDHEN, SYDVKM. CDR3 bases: TGTGCCAGCAGTTTATGGAGACCCCCAGGTCCGGCTGGCTACACCTTC. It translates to CASSLWRPPGPAGYTF.

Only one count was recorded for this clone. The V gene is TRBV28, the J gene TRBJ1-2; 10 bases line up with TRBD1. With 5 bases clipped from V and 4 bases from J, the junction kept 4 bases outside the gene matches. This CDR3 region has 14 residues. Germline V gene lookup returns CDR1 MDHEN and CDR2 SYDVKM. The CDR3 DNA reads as TGTGCCAGCAGTCCAGGACAGGGGGGCTATGGCTACACCTTC. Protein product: CASSPGQGGYGYTF.

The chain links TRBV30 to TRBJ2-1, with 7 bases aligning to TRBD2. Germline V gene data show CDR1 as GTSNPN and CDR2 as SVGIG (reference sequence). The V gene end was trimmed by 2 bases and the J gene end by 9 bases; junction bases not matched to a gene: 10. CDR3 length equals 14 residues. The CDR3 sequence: CAWSRLAVAVEQFF. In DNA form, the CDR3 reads TGTGCCTGGAGTAGGCTAGCGGTGGCGGTTGAGCAGTTCTTC. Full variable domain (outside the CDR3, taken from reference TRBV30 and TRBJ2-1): SQTIHQWPATLVQPVGSPLSLECTVEGTSNPNLYWYRQAAGRGLQLLFYSVGIGQISSEVPQNLSASRPQDRQFILSSKKLLLSDSGFYLCAWSRLAVAVEQFFGPGTRLTVL.

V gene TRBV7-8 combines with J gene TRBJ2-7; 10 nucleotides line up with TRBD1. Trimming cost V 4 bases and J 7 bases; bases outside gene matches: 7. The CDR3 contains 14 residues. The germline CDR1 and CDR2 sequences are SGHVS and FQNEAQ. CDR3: CASSYPGQGKEQYF. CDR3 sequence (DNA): TGTGCCAGCAGCTATCCGGGACAGGGGAAGGAGCAGTACTTC. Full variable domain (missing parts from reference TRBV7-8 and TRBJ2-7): GAGVSQSPRYKVAKRGQDVALRCDPISGHVSLFWYQQALGQGPEFLTYFQNEAQLDKSGLPSDRFFAERPEGSVSTLKIQRTQQEDSAVYLCASSYPGQGKEQYFGPGTRLTVT.

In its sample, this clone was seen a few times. In DNA, the CDR3 is TGTGCCAGCAGGGGACAGGCAACGTCTAACTATGGCTACACCTTC. It is translated as CASRGQATSNYGYTF. The chain combines TRBV2 with TRBJ1-2; 8 positions agree with TRBD1. This CDR3 has 15 residues. Germline assignment: CDR1 SNHLY and CDR2 FYNNEI. Unmatched junction bases numbered 6, after V lost 6 bases and J lost 0 bases.

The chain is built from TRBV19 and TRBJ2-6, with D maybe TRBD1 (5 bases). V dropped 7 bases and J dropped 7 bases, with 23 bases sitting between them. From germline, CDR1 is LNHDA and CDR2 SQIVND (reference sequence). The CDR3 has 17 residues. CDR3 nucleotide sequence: TGTGCCAGTACTTCCGTTAGGGCAGGGCTCAGTGCCAACGTCCTGACTTTC. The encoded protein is CASTSVRAGLSANVLTF.

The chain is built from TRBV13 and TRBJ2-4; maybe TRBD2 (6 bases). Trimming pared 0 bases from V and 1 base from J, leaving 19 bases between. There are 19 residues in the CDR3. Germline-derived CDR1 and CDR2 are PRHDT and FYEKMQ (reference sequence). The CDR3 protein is CASSLGGNRGWAAKNIQYF. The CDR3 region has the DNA TGTGCCAGCAGCTTAGGCGGGAATCGGGGGTGGGCGGCCAAAAACATTCAGTACTTC.

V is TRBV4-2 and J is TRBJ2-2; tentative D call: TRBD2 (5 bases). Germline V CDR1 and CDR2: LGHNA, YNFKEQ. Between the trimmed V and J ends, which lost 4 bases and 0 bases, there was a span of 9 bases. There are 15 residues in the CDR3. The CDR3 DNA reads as TGTGCCAGCAGCCGGCGACTATCGAACACCGGGGAGCTGTTTTTT. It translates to CASSRRLSNTGELFF.

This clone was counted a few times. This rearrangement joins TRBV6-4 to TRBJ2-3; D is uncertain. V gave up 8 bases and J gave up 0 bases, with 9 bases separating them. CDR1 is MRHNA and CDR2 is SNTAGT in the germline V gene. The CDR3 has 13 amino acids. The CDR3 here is CASGRSSTDTQYF. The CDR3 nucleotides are TGTGCCAGCGGTAGATCTAGCACAGATACGCAGTATTTT.

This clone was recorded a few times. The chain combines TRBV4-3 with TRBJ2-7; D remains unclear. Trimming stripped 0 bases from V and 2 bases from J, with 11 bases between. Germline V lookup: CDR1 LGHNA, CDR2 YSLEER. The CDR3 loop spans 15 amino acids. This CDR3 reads CASSQDASYAYEQYF. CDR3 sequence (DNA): TGCGCCAGCAGCCAAGACGCTAGTTACGCCTACGAGCAGTACTTC.

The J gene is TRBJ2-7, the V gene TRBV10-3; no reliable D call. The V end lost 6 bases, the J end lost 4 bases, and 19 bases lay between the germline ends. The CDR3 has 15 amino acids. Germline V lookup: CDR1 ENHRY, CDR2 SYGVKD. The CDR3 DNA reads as TGTGCCATCAGCGAGGCGGAAACTCTCCGGTACGAGCAGTACTTC. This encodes CAISEAETLRYEQYF.

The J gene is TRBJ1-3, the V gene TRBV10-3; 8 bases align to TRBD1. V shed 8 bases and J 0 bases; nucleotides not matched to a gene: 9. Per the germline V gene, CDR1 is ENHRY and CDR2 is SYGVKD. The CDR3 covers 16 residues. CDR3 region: CAIGTGTGFSGNTIYF. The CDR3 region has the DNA TGTGCCATCGGGACCGGGACAGGATTCTCTGGAAACACCATATATTTT.

The CDR3 spells CASSEDRNWGGELFF. CDR3 DNA: TGTGCCAGCAGTGAGGACAGGAACTGGGGCGGGGAGCTGTTTTTT. The J gene is TRBJ2-2, the V gene TRBV2; 7 bases are shared with TRBD1. V gave up 3 bases and J gave up 7 bases; unmatched junction bases: 8. The germline V gene encodes CDR1 SNHLY and CDR2 FYNNEI. The CDR3 is made up of 15 amino acids.

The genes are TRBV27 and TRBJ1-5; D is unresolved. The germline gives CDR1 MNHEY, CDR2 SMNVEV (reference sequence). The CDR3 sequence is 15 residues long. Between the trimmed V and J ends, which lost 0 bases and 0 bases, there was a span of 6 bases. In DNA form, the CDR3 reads TGTGCCAGCAGTTTATCATGGAGTAGCAATCAGCCCCAGCATTTT. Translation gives CASSLSWSSNQPQHF.